The 30 T cell receptor beta chains below were found in one sample sequenced in a study of lymphopenia after photon versus proton radiotherapy. Some clones are missing from TCRdb's copy, which holds only in-frame ones; the method was immunoSEQ multiplex PCR. The table includes some 33,000 clones, 85% to 90% detected once. The source material was peripheral blood, sampled from a patient treated with photon-based radiotherapy. All receptors come from a woman aged 45-60 years with pancreatic cancer.

Comment on this clone: This sample includes further DNA sequences coding for the same CDR3. V gene TRBV19 combines with J gene TRBJ2-5; D possibly corresponds to TRBD1 (6 bases). This CDR3 is built from 13 residues. Germline V lookup: CDR1 LNHDA, CDR2 SQIVND (reference sequence). V lost 4 bases to trimming and J lost 2 bases, with 8 bases between them. The CDR3 DNA sequence: TGTGCCAGTAGTAATGACAGGCAAGAGACCCAGTACTTC. This codes for CASSNDRQETQYF.

The J gene is TRBJ2-3, the V gene TRBV7-3; TRBD2 matches 10 bases. Germline V gives CDR1 SGHTA, CDR2 FQGTGA. The length of the CDR3 is 15 residues. V lost 5 bases to trimming and J lost 4 bases; unmatched junction nucleotides: 6. CDR3 sequence: CASSPSGSSADTQYF. The CDR3 nucleotides are TGTGCCAGCAGCCCTAGCGGGAGCTCGGCAGATACGCAGTATTTT.

This rearrangement joins TRBV7-9 to TRBJ2-5; tentatively, D is TRBD1 (5 bases). With the DNA end fitting TRBJ2-7 better, the J assignment may be wrong. Germline CDR1 and CDR2: SEHNR and FQNEAQ (reference sequence). This CDR3 has 14 residues. CDR3 nucleotides: TGTGCCAGCAGCCCCCCTGTCGACAGCTACGAGCAGTACTTC. This gives the protein CASSPPVDSYEQYF.

The CDR3 region has the DNA TGTGCCAGCAGTGATGGGACATCAGGGACCGGGGAGCTGTTTTTT. Translation: CASSDGTSGTGELFF. The chain employs TRBV6-4 and TRBJ2-2; tentatively, D is TRBD1 (6 bases). CDR3 size: 15 residues. In germline, CDR1 is MRHNA, CDR2 SNTAGT. Trimming took off 3 bases at V and 5 bases at J, with 13 bases between the two ends.

The chain couples TRBV19 to TRBJ2-7, with D possibly being TRBD1 (5 bases). V was clipped by 4 bases and J by 2 bases, with 15 bases between them. CDR3 length equals 15 residues. The germline gives CDR1 LNHDA, CDR2 SQIVND (reference sequence). This CDR3 is CASSTLQGQAYEQYF. The CDR3 DNA reads as TGTGCCAGTAGTACCCTGCAGGGCCAAGCCTACGAGCAGTACTTC.

The V and J genes are TRBV6-5 and TRBJ1-2, with D unresolved. This CDR3 is built from 14 residues. The germline gives CDR1 MNHEY, CDR2 SVGAGI. V shed 0 bases and J shed 7 bases, with 12 bases lying between them. The chain's CDR3 is CASSYSPDTSGYTF. The DNA for the CDR3 is TGTGCCAGCAGTTACTCGCCGGATACCTCTGGCTACACCTTC.

About this clone: One end of the junction fails to match germline, which may point to a read error. CDR3 region: CSAGGSDF. CDR3 DNA sequence: TGCAGCGCCGGGGGGTCCGACTTC. The V call is TRBV29-1, the J call TRBJ2-4; 7 bases agree with TRBD2. CDR3 size: 8 residues. The germline V gene encodes CDR1 SQVTM and CDR2 ANQGSEA. Variable domain in full (rest from reference TRBV29-1 and TRBJ2-4): SAVISQKPSRDICQRGTSLTIQCQVDSQVTMMFWYRQQPGQSLTLIATANQGSEATYESGFVIDKFPISRPNLTFSTLTVSNMSPEDSSIYLCSAGGSDFGAGTRLSVL.

In this sample, this clone turned up a few times. V and J are TRBV6-1 and TRBJ1-2, with a weak D call TRBD1 (6 bases). CDR1 and CDR2 from the germline V gene are MNHNS and SASEGT. The CDR3 is 15 residues long. Trimming left V 0 bases short and J 4 bases short, with 12 bases between. CDR3 coding DNA: TGTGCCAGCAGTGAAGCTGGGGGGCTCGGCTATGGCTACACCTTC. Protein product: CASSEAGGLGYGYTF.

The J gene is TRBJ1-1, the V gene TRBV19; TRBD1 is a possible D gene (5 bases). Germline assignment: CDR1 LNHDA and CDR2 SQIVND (reference sequence). The CDR3 extends over 16 amino acids. The germline V and J ends were trimmed by 1 base and 4 bases, with 16 bases remaining between them. CDR3 sequence (DNA): TGTGCCAGTAGTATAGGGGGGACGCCGGGGAGCACTGAAGCTTTCTTT. Encoded protein: CASSIGGTPGSTEAFF.

The chain links TRBV14 to TRBJ2-1; 7 bases are shared with TRBD2. Germline CDR1 reads SGHDN; CDR2 reads FVKESK. CDR3 length: 12 amino acids. Germline trimming cut 6 bases from V and 8 bases from J; bases unmatched to any gene: 4. The CDR3 is CASRGRGDEQFF. For the CDR3, the DNA is TGTGCCAGCAGGGGGAGGGGAGATGAGCAGTTCTTC.

Only a few counts were recorded for this clone. For the CDR3, the DNA is TGTGCCAGCAGCCCCGGTTCGGTCGGCACCATATATTTT. The encoded protein is CASSPGSVGTIYF. The chain uses TRBV27 and TRBJ1-3; no clear D gene. The V gene's germline CDR1 is MNHEY and CDR2 SMNVEV (reference sequence). With 6 bases removed from V and 9 bases from J, the gap between germline ends came to 15 bases. The CDR3 has 13 amino acids.

This clone was seen more than once but under ten times. The chain couples TRBV18 to TRBJ2-2, with 15 bases identical to TRBD2. This CDR3 region has 18 residues. The germline V gene has CDR1 KGHSH and CDR2 LQKENI. V gave up 3 bases and J gave up 0 bases; unmatched junction bases: 2. In nucleotides, the CDR3 is TGTGCCAGCTCACCCAGGACTAGCGGGAGGGCGAACACCGGGGAGCTGTTTTTT. Translating it yields CASSPRTSGRANTGELFF. Combining the CDR3 with reference TRBV18 and TRBJ2-2 gives the whole variable domain NAGVMQNPRHLVRRRGQEARLRCSPMKGHSHVYWYRQLPEEGLKFMVYLQKENIIDESGMPKERFSAEFPKEGPSILRIQQVVRGDSAAYFCASSPRTSGRANTGELFFGEGSRLTVL.

The chain uses TRBV27 and TRBJ1-2; weak D call: TRBD1 (5 bases). The CDR3 is made up of 16 amino acids. Germline V gives CDR1 MNHEY, CDR2 SMNVEV (reference sequence). Trimming shortened V by 4 bases and J by 5 bases, and 20 bases separated the two germline ends. The CDR3 spells CASSSTPGMSLYGYTF. CDR3 DNA sequence: TGTGCCAGCAGTTCAACCCCAGGGATGTCACTTTATGGCTACACCTTC.

The genes are TRBV7-9 and TRBJ1-2; D not resolved. V shed 5 bases and J shed 4 bases, with 11 bases lying between them. Germline loops: CDR1 SEHNR, CDR2 FQNEAQ (reference sequence). This CDR3 contains 13 residues. In DNA, the CDR3 is TGTGCCAGCAGCCATCAGCAAATCTATGGCTACACCTTC. Its translation: CASSHQQIYGYTF.

The chain has TRBV27 and TRBJ2-5; no definite D call. This CDR3 has 11 residues. V lost 8 bases to trimming and J lost 5 bases, with 9 bases between them. Per germline, CDR1 MNHEY and CDR2 SMNVEV (reference sequence). This CDR3 reads CASGPRETQYF. Here the CDR3 DNA reads TGTGCCAGCGGCCCTCGGGAGACCCAGTACTTC.

The chain carries TRBV5-4 and TRBJ2-5; TRBD2 might be the D (6 bases). CDR3 size: 14 residues. V gave up 1 base and J gave up 1 base, with 8 bases separating them. Germline V gene sequence: CDR1 SGHNT, CDR2 YYREEE (reference sequence). CDR3 loop: CASSLPGGQETQYF. In DNA, the CDR3 is TGTGCCAGCAGCTTGCCCGGGGGCCAAGAGACCCAGTACTTC. The full variable domain, its missing parts supplied by reference TRBV5-4 and TRBJ2-5, is ETGVTQSPTHLIKTRGQQVTLRCSSQSGHNTVSWYQQALGQGPQFIFQYYREEENGRGNFPPRFSGLQFPNYSSELNVNALELDDSALYLCASSLPGGQETQYFGPGTRLLVL.

V is TRBV11-2 and J is TRBJ2-3; D not certain. The CDR3 length is 16 residues. The germline CDR1 and CDR2 sequences are SGHAT and FQNNGV. Between the trimmed V and J ends, which lost 4 bases and 2 bases, there was a span of 16 bases. CDR3 region: CASSSRPGRDTDTQYF. Here the CDR3 DNA reads TGTGCCAGCAGCTCGCGACCTGGGCGAGACACAGATACGCAGTATTTT.

This clone was picked up a small number of times. V usage is TRBV7-9 and J usage is TRBJ2-5; 10 bases align to TRBD1. The germline V gene encodes CDR1 SEHNR and CDR2 FQNEAQ (reference sequence). The V and J ends lost 5 bases and 4 bases, in that order; junction bases with no gene match: 10. This CDR3 has 16 amino acids. Here the CDR3 DNA reads TGTGCCAGCAGCAAGACAGGGGGCTTGGATGGAGAGACCCAGTACTTC. It is translated as CASSKTGGLDGETQYF.

The rearrangement uses TRBV29-1 and TRBJ2-5; 7 bases map to TRBD2. Per the germline V gene, CDR1 is SQVTM and CDR2 is ANQGSEA. The ends lost 4 bases at V and 4 bases at J; junction bases unmatched: 3. This CDR3 comprises 12 residues. For the CDR3, the DNA is TGCAGCGTTGGGGAGGGCAGAGAGACCCAGTACTTC. Encoded protein: CSVGEGRETQYF. Based on the CDR3 plus reference TRBV29-1 and TRBJ2-5, the full variable domain is SAVISQKPSRDICQRGTSLTIQCQVDSQVTMMFWYRQQPGQSLTLIATANQGSEATYESGFVIDKFPISRPNLTFSTLTVSNMSPEDSSIYLCSVGEGRETQYFGPGTRLLVL.

J is TRBJ2-6 and V is TRBV5-1; no firm D call. The CDR3 has 16 amino acids. Trimming removed 0 bases from V and 0 bases from J, with 7 bases in between. Per germline, CDR1 SGHRS and CDR2 YFSETQ. CDR3 in DNA: TGCGCCAGCAGCTTGGGTGGACCCTCTGGGGCCAACGTCCTGACTTTC. Translation gives CASSLGGPSGANVLTF.

The V call is TRBV4-1, the J call TRBJ2-7, with D maybe TRBD2 (6 bases). The germline gives CDR1 MGHRA, CDR2 YSYEKL. V was cut by 0 bases and J by 0 bases, with 15 bases left in between. CDR3 length: 17 residues. The CDR3: CASSQEKVAESSYEQYF. The CDR3 DNA sequence: TGCGCCAGCAGCCAAGAGAAAGTAGCGGAGAGCTCCTACGAGCAGTACTTC.

The chain carries TRBV30 and TRBJ2-7; either TRBD1 or TRBD2 may fit D (5 bases each). The V end lost 3 bases, the J end lost 2 bases, and 23 bases lay between the germline ends. CDR3 length equals 17 residues. Germline CDR1 GTSNPN, CDR2 SVGIG (reference sequence). CDR3 sequence reads: CAWSGDVGLAYAYEQYF. CDR3 nucleotides: TGTGCCTGGAGCGGGGATGTGGGGCTGGCATATGCCTACGAGCAGTACTTC.

V and J are TRBV27 and TRBJ2-2, with TRBD2 matching 12 bases. This CDR3 region has 17 residues. J gave up 1 base and V 2 bases, and 2 bases lay outside the gene matches. Per the germline V gene, CDR1 is MNHEY and CDR2 is SMNVEV (reference sequence). The CDR3 loop is CASSLLAGGVNTGELFF. DNA of the CDR3: TGTGCCAGCAGTTTACTAGCGGGAGGGGTGAACACCGGGGAGCTGTTTTTT.

V and J are TRBV5-4 and TRBJ2-7; D uncertain. CDR3 length: 14 residues. The V end was cut by 4 bases, the J end by 2 bases, with 13 bases between. CDR1 is SGHNT, CDR2 YYREEE, per germline (reference sequence). The CDR3 DNA reads TGTGCCAGCAGCCGGAATGTTGGCCCCTACGAGCAGTACTTC. Its translation is CASSRNVGPYEQYF.

The V call is TRBV28, the J call TRBJ1-2; TRBD1 matches at 7 bases. V shed 2 bases and J 2 bases; nucleotides not matched to a gene: 20. This CDR3 has 20 residues. CDR1 and CDR2 (germline): MDHEN, SYDVKM. CDR3: CASSLPLRGAWDSRNYGYTF. CDR3 nucleotide sequence: TGTGCCAGCAGTTTACCATTGAGGGGGGCCTGGGACAGCAGAAACTATGGCTACACCTTC.

J is TRBJ2-1 and V is TRBV5-4, with D perhaps given as TRBD1 or TRBD2 (7 bases each). The germline V gene encodes CDR1 SGHNT and CDR2 YYREEE (reference sequence). The CDR3 is made up of 16 amino acids. Deletions cut 4 bases from V and 0 bases from J, with 14 bases between. The DNA of the CDR3 is TGTGCCAGCAGCCCCCAGGGGGGGAACTCCTACAATGAGCAGTTCTTC. Amino acids: CASSPQGGNSYNEQFF.

This chain joins TRBV5-1 and TRBJ2-2; either TRBD1 or TRBD2 may fit D (6 bases each). This CDR3 has 15 residues. CDR1 and CDR2 (germline): SGHRS, YFSETQ. Trimming removed 3 bases from V and 2 bases from J, with 11 bases in between. The CDR3 is CASSWGAANTGELFF. CDR3 DNA sequence: TGCGCCAGCAGCTGGGGGGCCGCCAACACCGGGGAGCTGTTTTTT. The complete variable domain, with remaining parts taken from reference TRBV5-1 and TRBJ2-2, reads KAGVTQTPRYLIKTRGQQVTLSCSPISGHRSVSWYQQTPGQGLQFLFEYFSETQRNKGNFPGRFSGRQFSNSRSEMNVSTLELGDSALYLCASSWGAANTGELFFGEGSRLTVL.

This sequence joins TRBV5-1 and TRBJ2-7; tentatively, D is TRBD1 or TRBD2 (5 bases each). Germline V gene lookup returns CDR1 SGHRS and CDR2 YFSETQ. Between the trimmed V and J ends, which lost 4 bases and 1 base, there was a span of 18 bases. The CDR3 sequence is 16 residues long. CDR3 in DNA: TGCGCCAGCAGCCCCGGGGCGCAGCTTGCGTCCTACGAGCAGTACTTC. It is translated as CASSPGAQLASYEQYF.

The genes are TRBV10-3 and TRBJ2-3; D is unresolved. Germline V gives CDR1 ENHRY, CDR2 SYGVKD. V gave up 2 bases and J gave up 0 bases, with 9 bases separating them. The CDR3 loop spans 15 amino acids. The chain's CDR3 is CAISEVLRSTDTQYF. CDR3 sequence (DNA): TGTGCCATCAGTGAGGTGCTACGGAGCACAGATACGCAGTATTTT.

The chain's CDR3 is CASSLIGYEQYF. The CDR3 DNA follows: TGTGCCAGCAGTTTAATCGGTTACGAGCAGTACTTC. This sequence joins TRBV27 and TRBJ2-7; D is ambiguous. V was shortened by 2 bases and J by 4 bases, with 6 bases between the two germline ends. Per germline, CDR1 MNHEY and CDR2 SMNVEV (reference sequence). The CDR3 contains 12 residues.